A selection of T cell receptor beta chains follows, all from one sample in a study of OX40 agonist ivuxolimab in advanced cancers. Measured with immunoSEQ multiplex PCR; TCRdb has only the in-frame clones, and not every one. The sample records more than 45,000 clones, more than 80% being singletons. The sample in question was CD4+ or CD8+ T cells sorted from blood, obtained in a trial of the OX40 agonist ivuxolimab. The receptors here all came from an adult with an advanced solid tumor such as melanoma, head and neck, liver or kidney cancer. The CDR3 runs from the conserved cysteine through the conserved F or W. The order of the fields is V gene, J gene, clone size, D gene, CDR3 protein, CDR3 DNA. A D gene is named only where the DNA matches it firmly. Clone size is stated in some rows and not others, as once, few, many or a class when expanded.

V: TRBV5-1
J: TRBJ1-1
size: .
D: TRBD1
CDR3: CASSLQGANTEAFF
DNA: TGCGCCAGCAGCTTGCAGGGGGCGAACACTGAAGCTTTCTTT

V: TRBV29-1
J: TRBJ2-1
size: .
D: .
CDR3: CSVDPVGYNEQFF
DNA: TGCAGCGTTGATCCAGTAGGATACAATGAGCAGTTCTTC

V: TRBV27
J: TRBJ2-1
size: .
D: TRBD1
CDR3: CASRIRTGGSYNEQFF
DNA: TGTGCCAGCAGAATTAGGACAGGGGGCTCCTACAATGAGCAGTTCTTC

V: TRBV18
J: TRBJ1-1
size: .
D: .
CDR3: CASSPRRGGDTEAFF
DNA: TGTGCCAGCTCACCACGGCGTGGAGGGGACACTGAAGCTTTCTTT

V: TRBV6-5
J: TRBJ1-3
size: .
D: TRBD1
CDR3: CASRTGDVTGNTIYF
DNA: TGTGCCAGCAGGACAGGGGATGTAACTGGAAACACCATATATTTT

V: TRBV18
J: TRBJ1-4
size: few
D: .
CDR3: CASSPSGNEKLFF
DNA: TGTGCCAGCTCACCTTCAGGGAATGAAAAACTGTTTTTT

V: TRBV5-1
J: TRBJ2-7
size: .
D: .
CDR3: CASSLALAYEQYF
DNA: TGTGCCAGCAGCTTGGCTCTGGCCTACGAGCAGTACTTC

V: TRBV5-5
J: TRBJ2-5
size: .
D: .
CDR3: CASSLEETQYF
DNA: TGTGCCAGCAGCTTGGAGGAGACCCAGTACTTC

V: TRBV14
J: TRBJ2-1
size: once
D: TRBD1
CDR3: CASSQGTGNRGEQFF
DNA: TGTGCCAGCAGCCAAGGGACAGGGAATCGGGGTGAGCAGTTCTTC

V: TRBV2
J: TRBJ1-6
size: .
D: .
CDR3: CASSERWQESPLHF
DNA: TGTGCCAGCAGTGAACGCTGGCAGGAATCACCCCTCCACTTT

V: TRBV7-2
J: TRBJ2-7
size: .
D: TRBD2
CDR3: CASTSPSGGDEQYF
DNA: TGTGCCAGCACCTCACCTAGCGGGGGGGACGAGCAGTACTTC

V: TRBV11-2
J: TRBJ1-2
size: few
D: .
CDR3: CASSPFGGLYGYTF
DNA: TGTGCCAGCAGCCCGTTCGGGGGACTGTATGGCTACACCTTC

V: TRBV7-2
J: TRBJ2-5
size: .
D: TRBD2
CDR3: CASSSRLAGLQETQYF
DNA: TGTGCCAGCAGCTCCCGACTAGCGGGTCTCCAAGAGACCCAGTACTTC

V: TRBV5-5
J: TRBJ1-4
size: few
D: TRBD1
CDR3: CASSLGPTGGTATNEKLFF
DNA: TGTGCCAGCAGCTTGGGCCCTACAGGGGGGACTGCAACTAATGAAAAACTGTTTTTT

V: TRBV2
J: TRBJ1-2
size: .
D: TRBD1
CDR3: CASRQTGVGTAYGYTF
DNA: TGTGCCAGCAGGCAGACAGGGGTGGGGACTGCCTATGGCTACACCTTC

V: TRBV14
J: TRBJ2-2
size: .
D: .
CDR3: CASSRGSANTGELFF
DNA: TGTGCCAGCAGCCGTGGCAGCGCGAACACCGGGGAGCTGTTTTTT

V: TRBV7-2
J: TRBJ1-1
size: .
D: .
CDR3: CASSSLGGNTEAFF
DNA: TGTGCCAGCAGCTCCTTGGGGGGGAACACTGAAGCTTTCTTT

V: TRBV6-5
J: TRBJ1-2
size: .
D: .
CDR3: CATTESFNYGYTF
DNA: TGTGCCACCACAGAAAGTTTTAACTATGGCTACACCTTC

V: TRBV7-8
J: TRBJ1-5
size: .
D: .
CDR3: CASSRSGDTNQPQHF
DNA: TGTGCCAGCAGCCGCAGTGGGGATACCAATCAGCCCCAGCATTTT

V: TRBV5-8
J: TRBJ2-7
size: once
D: .
CDR3: CASSLDRQYF
DNA: TGTGCCAGCAGCTTGGACCGGCAGTACTTC

V: TRBV5-1
J: TRBJ2-1
size: .
D: TRBD2
CDR3: CASRLGLASFNEQFF
DNA: TGCGCCAGCAGATTAGGACTAGCGAGTTTCAATGAGCAGTTCTTC

V: TRBV7-2
J: TRBJ2-5
size: .
D: .
CDR3: CASSPSLGRETQYF
DNA: TGTGCCAGCAGCCCGTCCCTCGGAAGGGAGACCCAGTACTTC

V: TRBV6-5
J: TRBJ2-7
size: .
D: .
CDR3: CASSLGPEQYF
DNA: TGTGCCAGCAGCCTCGGCCCCGAGCAGTACTTC

V: TRBV5-1
J: TRBJ2-5
size: .
D: .
CDR3: CASSLAETQYF
DNA: TGCGCCAGCAGCTTGGCGGAGACCCAGTACTTC

V: TRBV7-3
J: TRBJ2-1
size: .
D: TRBD2
CDR3: CASSARGGGTNEQFF
DNA: TGTGCCAGCAGCGCCCGGGGGGGCGGGACGAATGAGCAGTTCTTC

V: TRBV7-8
J: TRBJ2-5
size: once
D: .
CDR3: CASGLRGQSPGQYF
DNA: TGTGCCAGCGGCCTTCGGGGCCAGTCCCCAGGGCAGTACTTC

V: TRBV10-3
J: TRBJ2-3
size: .
D: TRBD2
CDR3: CAISRLAGAGADTQYF
DNA: TGTGCCATCTCTAGGCTAGCGGGGGCTGGGGCAGATACGCAGTATTTT

V: TRBV5-4
J: TRBJ2-3
size: .
D: .
CDR3: CASSTPRADTQYF
DNA: TGTGCCAGCAGCACCCCCCGGGCAGATACGCAGTATTTT

V: TRBV5-4
J: TRBJ1-5
size: .
D: .
CDR3: CASSSGSEHPDQPQHF
DNA: TGTGCCAGCAGCTCAGGGTCGGAACATCCGGATCAGCCCCAGCATTTT

V: TRBV5-1
J: TRBJ2-3
size: .
D: .
CDR3: CASSLVLQGTQYF
DNA: TGCGCCAGCAGCTTGGTTTTGCAAGGTACGCAGTATTTT

V: TRBV25-1
J: TRBJ2-7
size: once
D: .
CDR3: CASSEAGRSYEQYF
DNA: TGTGCCAGCAGTGAGGCAGGGAGGTCCTACGAGCAGTACTTC

V: TRBV15
J: TRBJ2-4
size: .
D: .
CDR3: CATSRERGKNIQYF
DNA: TGTGCCACCAGCAGAGAAAGGGGAAAAAACATTCAGTACTTC

V: TRBV7-2
J: TRBJ2-7
size: .
D: TRBD2
CDR3: CASSFSGGSSYEQYF
DNA: TGTGCCAGCAGCTTTAGCGGGGGGAGCTCCTACGAGCAGTACTTC

V: TRBV5-4
J: TRBJ2-7
size: .
D: TRBD1
CDR3: CASSRQGTYEQYF
DNA: TGTGCCAGCAGCCGACAGGGGACCTACGAGCAGTACTTC

V: TRBV6-4
J: TRBJ2-2
size: .
D: .
CDR3: CASSKLANTGELFF
DNA: TGTGCCAGCAGTAAACTAGCGAACACCGGGGAGCTGTTTTTT

V: TRBV6-1
J: TRBJ2-7
size: .
D: TRBD1
CDR3: CASSDADRGFHEQYF
DNA: TGTGCCAGCAGTGATGCGGACAGGGGATTTCACGAGCAGTACTTC

V: TRBV2
J: TRBJ2-7
size: .
D: .
CDR3: CASSSSDKLYEQYF
DNA: TGTGCCAGCAGTAGTTCGGACAAGCTTTACGAGCAGTACTTC

V: TRBV6-5
J: TRBJ2-7
size: once
D: TRBD1
CDR3: CASSQDSGGLFEQYF
DNA: TGTGCCAGCAGTCAAGATTCAGGGGGCCTTTTCGAGCAGTACTTC

V: TRBV5-1
J: TRBJ1-3
size: .
D: .
CDR3: CASSSGHLSGNTIYF
DNA: TGCGCCAGCAGCTCCGGACACCTCTCTGGAAACACCATATATTTT

V: TRBV18
J: TRBJ2-1
size: .
D: TRBD2
CDR3: CASSPLAGGPSYNEQFF
DNA: TGTGCCAGCTCACCACTAGCGGGGGGGCCGTCCTACAATGAGCAGTTCTTC

V: TRBV18
J: TRBJ1-5
size: .
D: .
CDR3: CASSPLAEHSNQPQHF
DNA: TGTGCCAGCTCACCACTTGCAGAGCATAGCAATCAGCCCCAGCATTTT

V: TRBV7-2
J: TRBJ1-2
size: .
D: .
CDR3: CASSLKGAYYGYTF
DNA: TGTGCCAGCAGCTTAAAGGGCGCCTACTATGGCTACACCTTC

V: TRBV4-2
J: TRBJ1-4
size: .
D: .
CDR3: CASSQDRAGRGKLFF
DNA: TGTGCCAGCAGCCAAGATCGGGCCGGGAGGGGAAAACTGTTTTTT

V: TRBV18
J: TRBJ2-1
size: .
D: .
CDR3: CASSPTVYNEQFF
DNA: TGTGCCAGCTCACCCACAGTATACAATGAGCAGTTCTTC

V: TRBV11-3
J: TRBJ1-1
size: .
D: .
CDR3: CASSRTGITEAFF
DNA: TGTGCCAGCAGCCGTACAGGGATCACTGAAGCTTTCTTT

V: TRBV5-1
J: TRBJ2-2
size: once
D: TRBD1
CDR3: CASSSRTGHTGELFF
DNA: TGCGCCAGCAGCTCACGGACAGGTCACACCGGGGAGCTGTTTTTT

V: TRBV29-1
J: TRBJ1-1
size: .
D: .
CDR3: CSVAAVTEAFF
DNA: TGCAGCGTTGCAGCTGTCACTGAAGCTTTCTTT

V: TRBV29-1
J: TRBJ2-7
size: .
D: .
CDR3: CSVPPTVIRVYEQYF
DNA: TGCAGCGTCCCTCCCACAGTTATTAGAGTCTACGAGCAGTACTTC

V: TRBV7-2
J: TRBJ1-1
size: .
D: TRBD1
CDR3: CASSSIGTGGTEAFF
DNA: TGTGCCAGCAGTTCGATAGGGACAGGGGGCACTGAAGCTTTCTTT